The count of the clone carrying this TCR beta chain is one. Its antigen is unidentified. The sample comes from a study of OX40 agonist ivuxolimab in advanced cancers. Study-level findings and limits: Also showing low normalized T-cell clonal expansion were some of the nonresponders. In the 0.1-3.0 mg/kg groups, partial responders showed among the lowest expansion.

Sequencing was performed with immunoSEQ multiplex PCR; in TCRdb, only in-frame clones are kept and a portion is missing. This sample has 45,000 to 50,000 clones, with roughly 89% found just once. Peripheral blood came from all dose cohorts at three timepoints. Germline V lookup: CDR1 SGHTS, CDR2 YDEGEE. Trimming at V came to 0 bases and at J to 1 base, leaving 0 bases not matched to a gene. The CDR3 extends over 15 amino acids. The chain couples TRBV5-8 to TRBJ2-3; 9 nucleotides agree with TRBD2. The source is an adult with an advanced solid tumor such as melanoma, head and neck, liver or kidney cancer. The material sequenced was CD4+ or CD8+ T cells sorted from blood, taken in a trial of the OX40 agonist ivuxolimab. The CDR3, as DNA: TGTGCCAGCAGCTTGGGACTAGCGGGCACAGATACGCAGTATTTT. It yields the protein CASSLGLAGTDTQYF.